This TCR beta chain emerged from a study of identical twins. CDR3 length equals 13 residues. The germline V gene encodes CDR1 SGHTA and CDR2 FQGNSA. V dropped 5 bases and J dropped 11; count of bases not matched to a gene: 4. TCRdb analysed the 5' RACE reads with MiXCR anew, one entry per CDR3 protein. The sample yields about 790,000 distinct CDR3 sequences, over 15% seen once. Study results and caveats: Invariant T cells like MAIT and iNKT could partly confound the zero-insertion analyses. Excess sharing by twins proved weaker in beta out-of-frame sequences.

Concerning this clonotype itself: The antigen is unknown.

These sequences were also reported in another study, on T cells expressing NK-cell markers. According to that study: An anti-gamma-delta TCR antibody confined sorting to alpha-beta TCR T cells across several of the experiments.

This TCR was recovered from a woman between 18 and 29 years old in good health. The sequencing sample was made of PBMCs. The chain employs TRBV7-2 and TRBJ1-6; 9 bases align to TRBD1. CDR3 DNA: TGTGCCAGCAGCCGGGACAGGGTCACACCCCTCCACTTT. Translating it yields CASSRDRVTPLHF.